The next 4 T cell receptor beta chains were all read from a single sample in a study of shared clonotypes between healthy human individuals. TCRdb's copy holds only in-frame clones and misses some; the assay was immunoSEQ multiplex PCR. The sample yields roughly 2.2 million clones, over 85% seen once. The sample was naive CD4+ T cells from PBMCs. The subset is: CD45RA+ positively selected. These receptors came from a man aged 18-30 years in good health. Some clones in this sample may be carry-over from other donors' samples.

The chain uses TRBV7-9 and TRBJ2-3; TRBD1 is a possible D gene (7 bases). The CDR3 is made up of 16 amino acids. Germline V gene lookup returns CDR1 SEHNR and CDR2 FQNEAQ (reference sequence). Between the trimmed V and J ends, which lost 2 bases and 1 base, there was a span of 13 bases. CDR3 nucleotides: TGTGCCAGCAGCTTACAGGAGGGGGCACGCACAGATACGCAGTATTTT. This encodes CASSLQEGARTDTQYF.

CDR3 loop: CSVGNRLVTDTQYF. The CDR3 DNA is TGCAGCGTTGGGAACCGACTAGTCACGGATACGCAGTATTTT. The J gene is TRBJ2-3, the V gene TRBV29-1; maybe TRBD2 (6 bases). V was trimmed by 4 bases and J by 6 bases, leaving 17 bases between them. This CDR3 is 14 amino acids long. From germline, CDR1 is SQVTM and CDR2 ANQGSEA.

This chain links TRBV27 with TRBJ2-1; 13 nucleotides align to TRBD2. V dropped 6 bases and J dropped 7; count of bases not matched to a gene: 12. The CDR3 loop spans 17 amino acids. CDR1 is MNHEY and CDR2 is SMNVEV in the germline V gene (reference sequence). The CDR3 DNA reads as TGTGCCAGCAGCCACCGGACTAGCGGGAGTAGAGGAAATGAGCAGTTCTTC. It is translated as CASSHRTSGSRGNEQFF.

With respect to this clone: The same CDR3 arises from other DNA sequences in this sample as well. This chain joins TRBV18 and TRBJ2-1; D may be TRBD2 (5 bases). Germline-derived CDR1 and CDR2 are KGHSH and LQKENI. The CDR3 consists of 15 residues. V lost 4 bases and J 0 bases, leaving 10 bases between the germline ends. For the CDR3, the DNA is TGTGCCAGCTCACGGAGCGGAAGCTCCTACAATGAGCAGTTCTTC. Its translation: CASSRSGSSYNEQFF.